The sequence of this T cell receptor beta chain was determined in a study of cytomegalovirus exposure and HLA in healthy donors. Points from the study as a whole: Later analysis placed DRB1 highest and HLA-C lowest in TCR association rates, which differed by HLA locus.

The PCR was carried out with 60 Vbeta primers and 13 Jbeta primers. TCRdb's copy holds only in-frame clones and misses some; the assay was immunoSEQ multiplex PCR. There are roughly 110,000 clones in the sample; approximately 79% occur only once, and 13% to 15% lies in the top ten. About this clone: Its specificity is unknown.

The CDR3 is made up of 13 amino acids. Per germline, CDR1 MGHDK and CDR2 SYGVNS. V was shortened by 1 base and J by 1 base, with 4 bases between the two germline ends. The chain recombines TRBV25-1 with TRBJ1-1; no clear D gene. Sequenced sample: PBMCs. This TCR derives from a woman aged 40 to 49 in good health and CMV-seropositive. CDR3 region: CASSEFGNTEAFF. The DNA of the CDR3 is TGTGCCAGCAGTGAATTCGGGAACACTGAAGCTTTCTTT.